The T cell receptor beta chain described here comes from a study of vaccination and CD4 T cells after COVID-19. Notes on this clonotype: Its target is not known.

The Oncomine TCR Beta short-read assay sequenced DNA from cultured CD4+ T cells. The template was genomic DNA from cultured CD4+ T cells. TCRdb recomputed calls from the PCR reads with MiXCR, one row per CDR3 protein. The repertoire holds 11,000 to 15,000 distinct CDR3 sequences, approximately 64% seen once, with around 14% in the top ten. Trimming removed 5 bases at V and 13 bases at J, with 15 bases between. Germline-derived CDR1 and CDR2 are SGHTA and FQGTGA. The CDR3 spans 13 residues. Treatment denoted: roughly 11-day PBMC culture with coronavirus spike peptide pools or control peptides (ViraFEST assay). ViraFEST sequenced TCRs after peptide-pool expansion of antigen-specific T cells. Culture of two million PBMCs per well took place with roughly 10 IU/ml IL-2 and approximately 11 ug/ml peptide pools.

This receptor was taken from a human donor who had recovered from COVID-19. The chain couples TRBV7-3 to TRBJ1-6, with no clear D. Material: CD4+ T cells from blood, cultured in vitro. CDR3 amino acids: CASSPYGGRPLHF. CDR3 nucleotides: TGTGCCAGCAGCCCATACGGTGGACGTCCCCTCCACTTT.